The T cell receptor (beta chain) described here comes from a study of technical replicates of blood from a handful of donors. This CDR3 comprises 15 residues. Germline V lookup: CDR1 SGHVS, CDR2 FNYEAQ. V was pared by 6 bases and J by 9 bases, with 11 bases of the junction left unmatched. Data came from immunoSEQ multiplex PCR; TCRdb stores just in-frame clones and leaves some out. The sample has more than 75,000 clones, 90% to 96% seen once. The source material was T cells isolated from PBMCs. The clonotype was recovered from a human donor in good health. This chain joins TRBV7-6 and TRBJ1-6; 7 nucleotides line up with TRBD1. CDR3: CASSSQQGSRSPLHF. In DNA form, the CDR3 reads TGTGCCAGCAGTTCCCAACAGGGGAGTCGTTCACCCCTCCACTTT.